These 12 T cell receptor beta chains were sequenced from one sample in a study of immune evolution from preneoplasia to lung adenocarcinoma. The protocol was immunoSEQ multiplex PCR, while the TCRdb copy is restricted to in-frame clones and leaves out a portion. This table has several thousand clones, 65% to 85% appearing once. Sequencing was carried out using FFPE lung adenocarcinoma in situ tissue. Source of these receptors: an older donor with lung adenocarcinoma.

This sequence joins TRBV7-9 and TRBJ2-7; 9 bases agree with TRBD1. CDR3 size: 17 residues. The germline CDR1 and CDR2 sequences are SEHNR and FQNEAQ (reference sequence). After removal of 3 bases from V and 3 bases from J, the junction contained 12 bases not matched to a gene. The CDR3 spells CASSFPLSQGAIYEQYF. In nucleotides, the CDR3 is TGTGCCAGCAGCTTCCCACTCTCACAGGGGGCGATCTACGAGCAGTACTTC. Based on the CDR3 plus reference TRBV7-9 and TRBJ2-7, the full variable domain is DTGVSQNPRHKITKRGQNVTFRCDPISEHNRLYWYRQTLGQGPEFLTYFQNEAQLEKSRLLSDRFSAERPKGSFSTLEIQRTEQGDSAMYLCASSFPLSQGAIYEQYFGPGTRLTVT.

This chain uses TRBV5-6 with TRBJ1-2; D is perhaps TRBD1 (6 bases). This CDR3 region has 14 residues. Trimming removed 4 bases from V and 4 bases from J, with 14 bases in between. CDR1 is SGHDT, CDR2 YYEEEE, per germline. CDR3 in DNA: TGTGCCAGCAGCCCTCAGGGGAATACCTATGGCTACACCTTC. Translating it yields CASSPQGNTYGYTF.

This sequence joins TRBV5-1 and TRBJ2-7, with a weak D call TRBD1 (5 bases). From germline, CDR1 is SGHRS and CDR2 YFSETQ. This CDR3 is built from 15 residues. Trimming cost V 0 bases and J 0 bases, with 10 bases left between them. CDR3 in amino acids: CASSLGQLISYEQYF. The CDR3 region has the DNA TGCGCCAGCAGCTTGGGACAGCTGATCTCCTACGAGCAGTACTTC.

J is TRBJ2-7 and V is TRBV27; D is possibly TRBD1 (5 bases). The germline V gene encodes CDR1 MNHEY and CDR2 SMNVEV (reference sequence). V was cut by 0 bases and J by 2 bases, with 17 bases left in between. The CDR3 is 17 residues long. Here the CDR3 reads CASSLSDGRQPPYEQYF. In nucleotides, the CDR3 is TGTGCCAGCAGTTTATCGGACGGTAGACAGCCGCCCTACGAGCAGTACTTC.

The CDR3 reads CASSRGQFQETQYF. The CDR3 coding sequence is TGTGCCAGCAGCCGGGGACAGTTTCAAGAGACCCAGTACTTC. The J gene is TRBJ2-5, the V gene TRBV7-9, with TRBD1 identical over 7 bases. CDR1 is SEHNR, CDR2 FQNEAQ, per germline (reference sequence). The CDR3 sequence is 14 residues long. V lost 5 bases to trimming and J lost 2 bases; unmatched junction nucleotides: 5.

The rearrangement joins TRBV19 to TRBJ1-5; D call uncertain. The CDR3 has 15 amino acids. Trimming pared 3 bases from V and 6 bases from J, leaving 15 bases between. Germline loops: CDR1 LNHDA, CDR2 SQIVND (reference sequence). The CDR3 DNA sequence: TGTGCCAGTAGTATCGTTACGGGAGGGTTTCAGCCCCAGCATTTT. Translation gives CASSIVTGGFQPQHF.

The rearrangement joins TRBV7-3 to TRBJ2-3, with TRBD1 as a possible D gene (6 bases). CDR1 SGHTA and CDR2 FQGTGA come from the germline V gene. The CDR3 sequence is 13 residues long. V dropped 5 bases and J dropped 6 bases, with 12 bases sitting between them. The CDR3 region has the DNA TGTGCCAGCAGCGCCCCAGGGGCTGATACGCAGTATTTT. Translated: CASSAPGADTQYF.

The rearrangement links TRBV19 to TRBJ2-7; TRBD2 aligns across 13 bases. With V trimmed by 7 bases and J by 5 bases, 5 bases remained unmatched. CDR3 length: 14 amino acids. Germline-derived CDR1 and CDR2 are LNHDA and SQIVND (reference sequence). CDR3 in DNA: TGTGCCAGTAACCCGGGACTAGCGGGAAACGAGCAGTACTTC. It yields the protein CASNPGLAGNEQYF. The full variable domain, with the rest looked up from reference TRBV19 and TRBJ2-7, is DGGITQSPKYLFRKEGQNVTLSCEQNLNHDAMYWYRQDPGQGLRLIYYSQIVNDFQKGDIAEGYSVSREKKESFPLTVTSAQKNPTAFYLCASNPGLAGNEQYFGPGTRLTVT.

The V call is TRBV10-3, the J call TRBJ1-1; no clear D gene. The V gene's germline CDR1 is ENHRY and CDR2 SYGVKD. This CDR3 region has 14 residues. With 2 bases removed from V and 1 base from J, the gap between germline ends came to 8 bases. This chain's CDR3 is CAISEPFGNTEAFF. In DNA, the CDR3 is TGTGCCATCAGTGAGCCCTTTGGGAACACTGAAGCTTTCTTT.

This clone was picked up a small number of times. The V call is TRBV7-6, the J call TRBJ2-1; no reliable D call. The CDR3 sequence is 18 residues long. From germline, CDR1 is SGHVS and CDR2 FNYEAQ. V lost 2 bases to trimming and J lost 5 bases, with 22 bases between them. The chain's CDR3 is CASSLYFGFGIGDNEQFF. In nucleotides, the CDR3 is TGTGCCAGCAGCTTATATTTTGGGTTTGGCATTGGGGACAATGAGCAGTTCTTC. The entire variable domain, with the rest obtained from reference TRBV7-6 and TRBJ2-1, is as follows: GAGVSQSPRYKVTKRGQDVALRCDPISGHVSLYWYRQALGQGPEFLTYFNYEAQQDKSGLPNDRFSAERPEGSISTLTIQRTEQRDSAMYRCASSLYFGFGIGDNEQFFGPGTRLTVL.

The V gene is TRBV5-1, the J gene TRBJ2-2; 7 nucleotides match TRBD2. After removal of 0 bases from V and 0 bases from J, the junction contained 2 bases not matched to a gene. Germline-derived CDR1 and CDR2 are SGHRS and YFSETQ. The CDR3 is 16 residues long. CDR3 residues: CASSLAGGTNTGELFF. The CDR3 nucleotides read TGCGCCAGCAGCTTGGCGGGAGGAACGAACACCGGGGAGCTGTTTTTT. The full variable domain, completed using reference TRBV5-1 and TRBJ2-2, is KAGVTQTPRYLIKTRGQQVTLSCSPISGHRSVSWYQQTPGQGLQFLFEYFSETQRNKGNFPGRFSGRQFSNSRSEMNVSTLELGDSALYLCASSLAGGTNTGELFFGEGSRLTVL.

The chain has TRBV5-1 and TRBJ1-1; 7 bases align to TRBD1. This CDR3 spans 17 amino acids. Looked up from germline, CDR1 is SGHRS and CDR2 is YFSETQ. The V and J ends lost 0 bases and 1 base, in that order; junction bases with no gene match: 9. The CDR3 spells CASSLGQTGRGNTEAFF. The CDR3 nucleotides read TGCGCCAGCAGCTTGGGACAGACAGGGCGGGGGAACACTGAAGCTTTCTTT.